The source of this T cell receptor beta chain is a study of Graves' ophthalmopathy and Graves' hyperthyroidism. The TCR beta CDR3 regions underwent amplification from RNA transcripts. The library came from an HTBI-primed first-round RT-PCR and a second-round multiplex PCR. TCRdb ran MiXCR on the multiplex PCR reads and lists one entry per CDR3 protein. The table records approximately 460,000 distinct CDR3 sequences, over 13% of them present only once. The table lists this clonotype with many counts. It was from under 13 ml of fresh peripheral blood that the PBMCs came. CDR1 and CDR2 (germline): GTSNPN, SVGIG (reference sequence). The CDR3 sequence is 9 residues long.

The TCR sequence derives from a woman in her 30s with Graves' ophthalmopathy. The sample taken for sequencing was blood. The chain joins TRBV30 to TRBJ2-7, with a tentative D call TRBD2 (5 bases). CDR3 DNA sequence: TGTGCGGCGGGCTACGAGCAGTACTTC. This gives the protein CAAGYEQYF.